The T cell receptor beta chain under discussion was sequenced for a study of OX40 agonist ivuxolimab in advanced cancers. Study details: Every 2 weeks, ivuxolimab was infused into the patients intravenously at between 0.01 and 10 mg/kg. The dose-escalation cohort was over 65% male, with a mean age of 60 years, ranging roughly 20 to 90.

Study-wide findings and caveats: Partial responders receiving 0.1-3.0 mg/kg showed among the lowest clonal expansion.

Measured with immunoSEQ multiplex PCR; TCRdb has only the in-frame clones, and not every one. The sample contains tens of thousands of clones, just under 75% of which appear only once. On this clone itself: Its antigen is currently unknown.

This TCR derives from an adult with an advanced solid tumor such as melanoma, head and neck, liver or kidney cancer. The sequencing used CD4+ or CD8+ T cells sorted from blood, collected in a trial of the OX40 agonist ivuxolimab.

Written as DNA, the CDR3 is TGTGCCAGCAGCTCAGGATCAACCCCCGGGACCGGGGAGCTGTTTTTT. Amino acids: CASSSGSTPGTGELFF. This chain uses TRBV7-6 with TRBJ2-2; D call uncertain. This CDR3 contains 16 residues. The ends were cut back, 4 bases at V and 5 bases at J, with 17 bases in the middle. CDR1 is SGHVS and CDR2 is FNYEAQ in the germline V gene.